The 25 T cell receptor beta chains reported below all come from one sample, sequenced in a study of blood T cell repertoires in COVID-19. Clones were sequenced by immunoSEQ multiplex PCR, and TCRdb holds only the in-frame ones, with some missing. Among around 150,000 clones listed, 75% to 90% were seen once. The sequencing sample was made of peripheral blood. The source of these receptors is a man aged 65 to 85 with acute or convalescent COVID-19.

This chain uses TRBV20-1 with TRBJ2-7, with TRBD2 as a possible D gene (6 bases). The V gene's germline CDR1 is DFQATT and CDR2 SNEGSKA (reference sequence). V was trimmed by 6 bases and J by 0 bases, leaving 6 bases between them. CDR3 length equals 11 residues. CDR3 in DNA: TGCAGTGCGGGGGGCTCCTACGAGCAGTACTTC. It encodes CSAGGSYEQYF.

In this sample, this clone turned up once. The rearrangement links TRBV5-8 to TRBJ2-5; D remains unclear. V was shortened by 0 bases and J by 1 base, with 7 bases between the two germline ends. CDR3 length: 14 residues. CDR1 is SGHTS, CDR2 YDEGEE, per germline. CDR3 residues: CASSLGHLQETQYF. The CDR3 DNA is TGTGCCAGCAGCTTGGGACACCTCCAAGAGACCCAGTACTTC.

The V call is TRBV19, the J call TRBJ2-6, with D possibly being TRBD1 (6 bases). V was trimmed by 3 bases and J by 2 bases, leaving 14 bases between them. The germline V gene encodes CDR1 LNHDA and CDR2 SQIVND (reference sequence). This CDR3 has 17 residues. The DNA for the CDR3 is TGTGCCAGTAGTATCGGACAGTTGGGGGCTGGGGCCAACGTCCTGACTTTC. It specifies CASSIGQLGAGANVLTF.

The chain is built from TRBV9 and TRBJ2-7; D not certain. Trimming shortened V by 0 bases and J by 0 bases, and 13 bases separated the two germline ends. Per germline, CDR1 SGDLS and CDR2 YYNGEE. This CDR3 has 16 amino acids. The CDR3 DNA reads TGTGCCAGCAGCGTAGGGGTGACGGAGAGCTCCTACGAGCAGTACTTC. The encoded protein is CASSVGVTESSYEQYF. Full variable domain (rest looked up from reference TRBV9 and TRBJ2-7): DSGVTQTPKHLITATGQRVTLRCSPRSGDLSVYWYQQSLDQGLQFLIQYYNGEERAKGNILERFSAQQFPDLHSELNLSSLELGDSALYFCASSVGVTESSYEQYFGPGTRLTVT.

This rearrangement joins TRBV7-6 to TRBJ1-2; 9 bases line up with TRBD1. Germline V gene sequence: CDR1 SGHVS, CDR2 FNYEAQ. Trimming removed 5 bases from V and 4 bases from J; junction bases left unmatched: 2. The CDR3 is 13 residues long. Written as DNA, the CDR3 is TGTGCCAGCAGCGAACAGGGGGCCTATGGCTACACCTTC. Amino acid sequence: CASSEQGAYGYTF.

V gene TRBV4-2 combines with J gene TRBJ2-7, with a possible D match to TRBD1 (6 bases). In germline, CDR1 is LGHNA, CDR2 YNFKEQ. CDR3 length: 15 amino acids. Trimming took off 1 base at V and 7 bases at J, with 17 bases between the two ends. The CDR3 sequence is CASSQVPGVAREQYF. For the CDR3, the DNA is TGTGCCAGCAGCCAAGTTCCAGGGGTTGCGCGGGAGCAGTACTTC.

This clone is a singleton in its sample. V is TRBV14 and J is TRBJ2-7; D is ambiguous. V was trimmed by 3 bases and J by 6 bases, leaving 6 bases between them. The CDR3 is 11 amino acids. Germline V gives CDR1 SGHDN, CDR2 FVKESK. CDR3 sequence reads: CASSQFSEQYF. The CDR3 DNA is TGTGCCAGCAGCCAGTTCTCCGAGCAGTACTTC.

The genes are TRBV2 and TRBJ1-5; no firm D call. This CDR3 has 13 residues. Trimming took 6 bases from V and 0 from J, leaving 6 bases between them. From germline, CDR1 is SNHLY and CDR2 FYNNEI. Here the CDR3 DNA reads TGTGCCAGCAGGGGCCTTAGCAATCAGCCCCAGCATTTT. Amino acid sequence: CASRGLSNQPQHF.

The table lists this clone with a count of one. The V gene is TRBV19, the J gene TRBJ1-5, with TRBD1 identical over 7 bases. The CDR3 consists of 15 residues. Germline CDR1 LNHDA, CDR2 SQIVND (reference sequence). Unmatched junction bases numbered 9, after V lost 3 bases and J lost 7 bases. In DNA form, the CDR3 reads TGTGCCAGTAGTATTCTTGACAGGGTTGGCCAGCCCCAGCATTTT. Its translation is CASSILDRVGQPQHF.

J is TRBJ2-7 and V is TRBV4-1; a weak D match, TRBD1 (6 bases). The CDR3 sequence is 15 residues long. V was clipped by 0 bases and J by 2 bases, with 11 bases between them. Germline CDR1 reads MGHRA; CDR2 reads YSYEKL. The CDR3 nucleotides are TGCGCCAGCAGCCAAGATAGACAGGTCGCCTACGAGCAGTACTTC. Protein: CASSQDRQVAYEQYF.

The chain recombines TRBV6-6 with TRBJ2-5, with 10 bases lining up with TRBD1. The CDR3 length is 15 residues. Germline V lookup: CDR1 MNHNY, CDR2 SVGAGI (reference sequence). The trim removed 7 bases at V and 4 bases at J, leaving 9 bases unmatched. Here the CDR3 reads CASTEDRGVVETQYF. The CDR3 coding sequence is TGTGCCAGCACCGAGGACAGGGGGGTGGTAGAGACCCAGTACTTC.

The chain combines TRBV28 with TRBJ2-7; 8 bases map to TRBD1. The J segment lost 9 bases and the V segment lost 5 bases, leaving 15 bases of the junction unmatched. The CDR3 contains 15 residues. CDR1 is MDHEN, CDR2 SYDVKM, per germline. In nucleotides, the CDR3 is TGTGCCAGCAGTCCAACAAGCGACAGGGGACGTGCGCAGTACTTC. It translates to CASSPTSDRGRAQYF.

This clone was observed once. The V call is TRBV25-1, the J call TRBJ1-2; unclear D gene. Germline-derived CDR1 and CDR2 are MGHDK and SYGVNS. The CDR3 consists of 14 residues. Deletions cut 7 bases from V and 6 bases from J, with 18 bases between. CDR3 residues: CASIARGQDDGYTF. In DNA, the CDR3 is TGTGCCAGCATTGCCCGTGGGCAGGATGATGGCTACACCTTC.

The chain links TRBV24-1 to TRBJ2-7; 7 positions agree with TRBD1. V gave up 4 bases and J gave up 6 bases; unmatched junction bases: 11. This CDR3 is built from 15 residues. Germline CDR1 and CDR2: KGHDR and SFDVKD. The DNA of the CDR3 is TGTGCCACCAGTGACTCCGGGACAGATCAGCTCGAGCAGTACTTC. As protein: CATSDSGTDQLEQYF.

This clone was seen a few times. The rearrangement joins TRBV7-3 to TRBJ2-1; weak D call: TRBD2 (7 bases). The CDR3 is 16 amino acids. Germline assignment: CDR1 SGHTA and CDR2 FQGTGA. The germline V and J ends were trimmed by 1 base and 0 bases, with 10 bases remaining between them. CDR3 amino acids: CASSLRGGSSYNEQFF. The CDR3 region has the DNA TGTGCCAGCAGCTTAAGGGGGGGCAGCTCCTACAATGAGCAGTTCTTC.

The chain is built from TRBV12-1 and TRBJ2-3; the table's D call TRBD2 went unverified against the DNA. TRBV12-1 is listed as a pseudogene. This CDR3 region has 16 residues. CDR3 loop: CASSPERTSASDTQYF. The CDR3 DNA follows: TGTGCCAGCAGCCCCGAGCGGACTAGCGCGTCTGATACGCAGTATTTT.

This sequence joins TRBV20-1 and TRBJ1-2; maybe TRBD1 (6 bases). With 2 bases removed from V and 14 bases from J, the gap between germline ends came to 15 bases. The CDR3 runs 11 residues. Germline V gene sequence: CDR1 DFQATT, CDR2 SNEGSKA (reference sequence). The CDR3 loop reads CSARSRGLYTF. The CDR3 nucleotides are TGCAGTGCTAGATCCAGGGGCCTCTATACCTTC.

The chain employs TRBV2 and TRBJ1-2, with 7 bases lining up with TRBD1. CDR1 and CDR2 (germline): SNHLY, FYNNEI. The V gene end was trimmed by 0 bases and the J gene end by 4 bases; junction bases not matched to a gene: 5. The length of the CDR3 is 15 residues. The CDR3 here is CASSEARTGIYGYTF. In nucleotides, the CDR3 is TGTGCCAGCAGTGAAGCGAGGACAGGAATCTATGGCTACACCTTC.

V and J are TRBV7-9 and TRBJ2-3; 10 nucleotides agree with TRBD2. Germline-derived CDR1 and CDR2 are SEHNR and FQNEAQ (reference sequence). The CDR3 covers 18 residues. The junction had 13 bases not matched to a gene; V was cut back by 5 bases and J by 2 bases. The CDR3 is CASSPTRTTSGDTDTQYF. DNA of the CDR3: TGTGCCAGCAGCCCTACCCGAACCACTAGCGGGGACACAGATACGCAGTATTTT.

The chain uses TRBV18 and TRBJ2-2, with 10 nucleotides matching TRBD2. This CDR3 contains 17 residues. V lost 4 bases and J lost 5; bases outside the gene matches: 10. Germline V lookup: CDR1 KGHSH, CDR2 LQKENI. CDR3 DNA sequence: TGTGCCAGCTCACTGGGACTAGCGACAAAAGAGACCGGGGAGCTGTTTTTT. Protein product: CASSLGLATKETGELFF.

This clone was observed a few times. Other DNA sequences in this specimen translate into the identical CDR3. The chain combines TRBV19 with TRBJ1-4; D might be TRBD1 (5 bases). CDR3 length: 13 amino acids. Trimming removed 8 bases at V and 2 bases at J, with 9 bases between. Germline V gives CDR1 LNHDA, CDR2 SQIVND (reference sequence). The CDR3 loop is CASRRGTNEKLFF. The CDR3, as DNA: TGTGCCAGTCGTCGGGGGACTAATGAAAAACTGTTTTTT.

The chain carries TRBV5-1 and TRBJ2-7, with 7 nucleotides matching TRBD1. CDR1 SGHRS and CDR2 YFSETQ come from the germline V gene. The J segment lost 1 base and the V segment lost 0 bases, leaving 4 bases of the junction unmatched. The CDR3 has 15 amino acids. This CDR3 reads CASSLVRGPSYEQYF. CDR3 bases: TGCGCCAGCAGCTTGGTGAGGGGGCCATCCTACGAGCAGTACTTC.

The CDR3 protein is CASKTGENGEQFF. The CDR3 nucleotides are TGTGCCAGTAAGACAGGGGAGAACGGTGAGCAGTTCTTC. V and J are TRBV7-3 and TRBJ2-1; 8 nucleotides line up with TRBD1. The germline CDR1 and CDR2 sequences are SGHTA and FQGTGA. The J segment lost 9 bases and the V segment lost 9 bases, leaving 10 bases of the junction unmatched. The CDR3 extends over 13 amino acids.

CDR3 sequence (DNA): TGTGCCAGCAGTTTATCCCTGAGGGGAGGGACCCAGTACTTC. Residues: CASSLSLRGGTQYF. This sequence joins TRBV6-5 and TRBJ2-5; D might be TRBD2 (6 bases). Trimming took off 4 bases at V and 7 bases at J, with 16 bases between the two ends. Germline CDR1 and CDR2: MNHEY and SVGAGI. The CDR3 totals 14 residues.

This clone was detected only once. This chain joins TRBV5-4 and TRBJ1-2; 7 nucleotides match TRBD1. Germline trimming cut 4 bases from V and 4 bases from J; bases unmatched to any gene: 10. This CDR3 is 15 amino acids long. Germline V lookup: CDR1 SGHNT, CDR2 YYREEE (reference sequence). CDR3 bases: TGTGCCAGCAGCCCGGCCCGACAGGGATTCTATGGCTACACCTTC. Encoded protein: CASSPARQGFYGYTF.